The 26 T cell receptor beta chains below all came from one sample that was sequenced in a study of T cell repertoires in cytomegalovirus infection. MiXCR, run by TCRdb on the reads, gives a single entry per CDR3 protein. The sample carries under 200,000 distinct CDR3 sequences, 7.5% to 10% recorded once. The sample consisted of PBMCs. The receptors were gathered from a human donor in good health (CMV status not recorded). Some clones in this sample may be carry-over from other donors' samples.

The table lists this clonotype with a few counts. This chain joins TRBV10-3 and TRBJ1-1; the match to TRBD1 covers 7 bases. The CDR3 totals 16 residues. Germline lookup yields CDR1 ENHRY and CDR2 SYGVKD. With 3 bases clipped from V and 2 bases from J, the junction kept 9 bases outside the gene matches. CDR3 nucleotide sequence: TGTGCCATCAGTGACCGGGACAGCTATCTTAACACTGAAGCTTTCTTT. This gives the protein CAISDRDSYLNTEAFF.

This clonotype has ten or more counts. The J gene is TRBJ1-1, the V gene TRBV12-3 or TRBV12-4, with 8 bases matching TRBD1. This CDR3 spans 16 amino acids. J gave up 0 bases and V 7 bases, and 10 bases lay outside the gene matches. DNA for the CDR3: TGTGCCAGCAACCTCGATCGGACAGGGTTGAACACTGAAGCTTTCTTT. It codes for CASNLDRTGLNTEAFF.

V is TRBV7-9 and J is TRBJ2-1; D call uncertain. CDR1 is SEHNR, CDR2 FQNEAQ, per germline (reference sequence). The length of the CDR3 is 13 residues. Between the trimmed V and J ends, which lost 2 bases and 4 bases, there was a span of 6 bases. CDR3 nucleotides: TGTGCCAGCAGCTTACGTAGTTACAATGAGCAGTTCTTC. It specifies CASSLRSYNEQFF.

V gene TRBV4-1 combines with J gene TRBJ2-1; maybe TRBD2 (6 bases). The CDR3 runs to 13 residues. Germline lookup yields CDR1 MGHRA and CDR2 YSYEKL. Trimming took 1 base from V and 14 from J, leaving 15 bases between them. The CDR3 loop reads CASSQVFRGLEFF. The CDR3 nucleotides are TGCGCCAGCAGCCAAGTATTCCGGGGGTTGGAGTTCTTC.

The V gene is TRBV24-1, the J gene TRBJ2-7; possible D gene TRBD2, 5 bases. The CDR3 contains 15 residues. Germline loops: CDR1 KGHDR, CDR2 SFDVKD. V was pared by 4 bases and J by 2 bases, with 14 bases between. CDR3 amino acids: CATSDTGRGTYEQYF. The CDR3 nucleotides are TGTGCCACCAGTGACACCGGACGGGGAACCTACGAGCAGTACTTC.

In its sample, this clonotype was seen a few times. The chain links TRBV12-3 or TRBV12-4 to TRBJ1-2; D may be TRBD1 (6 bases). The V end lost 5 bases, the J end lost 5 bases, and 12 bases lay between the germline ends. The CDR3 length is 13 residues. This CDR3 reads CASSIRQGYGYTF. For the CDR3, the DNA is TGTGCCAGCAGTATCCGGCAGGGGTATGGCTACACCTTC.

The chain uses TRBV6-6 and TRBJ1-5; D unresolved. V was shortened by 7 bases and J by 0 bases, with 10 bases between the two germline ends. The CDR3 is made up of 14 amino acids. The germline V gene has CDR1 MNHNY and CDR2 SVGAGI (reference sequence). The CDR3 region is CASIRTDSNQPQHF. CDR3 nucleotides: TGTGCCAGCATTCGGACCGATAGCAATCAGCCCCAGCATTTT.

This clonotype has just one count. The chain is built from TRBV2 and TRBJ1-4, with D possibly matching TRBD1 (6 bases). V was trimmed by 7 bases and J by 12 bases, leaving 21 bases between them. CDR1 SNHLY and CDR2 FYNNEI come from the germline V gene. CDR3 length equals 14 residues. In DNA, the CDR3 is TGTGCCAGCACCCGAAGGCGGGGGCCTGAGGAACTGTTTTTT. It is translated as CASTRRRGPEELFF.

The J gene is TRBJ2-1, the V gene TRBV12-3 or TRBV12-4; D gene ambiguous. The CDR3 runs to 14 residues. V lost 5 bases and J lost 2, with 10 bases in between. The CDR3 DNA sequence: TGTGCCAGCAGTCAAGACCCAACCTACAATGAGCAGTTCTTC. This translates into CASSQDPTYNEQFF.

This clonotype showed up just a few times. The chain couples TRBV5-4 to TRBJ2-7; possibly TRBD2 for D (7 bases). Per germline, CDR1 SGHNT and CDR2 YYREEE (reference sequence). The V end was cut by 4 bases, the J end by 12 bases, with 17 bases between. CDR3 length: 12 amino acids. CDR3: CASSQNRDYWYF. CDR3 coding DNA: TGTGCCAGCAGCCAGAACAGGGACTATTGGTACTTC.

This clonotype was picked up many times. The chain recombines TRBV5-5 with TRBJ1-2, with a tentative D call TRBD1 (5 bases). Germline CDR1 and CDR2: SGHKS and YYEKEE (reference sequence). Trimming took off 4 bases at V and 4 bases at J, with 14 bases between the two ends. The CDR3 contains 14 residues. CDR3 loop: CASSPGHGSYGYTF. The CDR3 DNA reads as TGTGCCAGCAGCCCTGGACACGGGTCCTATGGCTACACCTTC. The full variable domain, rest sourced from reference TRBV5-5 and TRBJ1-2, is DAGVTQSPTHLIKTRGQQVTLRCSPISGHKSVSWYQQVLGQGPQFIFQYYEKEERGRGNFPDRFSARQFPNYSSELNVNALLLGDSALYLCASSPGHGSYGYTFGSGTRLTVV.

The rearrangement links TRBV7-2 to TRBJ2-4; 7 nucleotides agree with TRBD1. The CDR3 totals 20 residues. The trim removed 0 bases at V and 1 base at J, leaving 15 bases unmatched. Germline V lookup: CDR1 SGHTA, CDR2 FQGNSA. The chain's CDR3 is CASSLAVRGSSGLAKNIQYF. The DNA for the CDR3 is TGTGCCAGCAGCTTAGCGGTCAGGGGGTCCTCGGGCCTGGCCAAAAACATTCAGTACTTC.

This clonotype was counted ten times or more. V gene TRBV18 combines with J gene TRBJ1-6, with D possibly being TRBD1 (6 bases). The V gene's germline CDR1 is KGHSH and CDR2 LQKENI. The CDR3 totals 16 residues. With 5 bases removed from V and 9 bases from J, the gap between germline ends came to 20 bases. The chain's CDR3 is CASSSFRDTLSSPLHF. The CDR3 bases are TGTGCCAGCTCATCTTTCCGGGACACGCTTTCTTCACCCCTCCACTTT.

V usage is TRBV19 and J usage is TRBJ2-7; 12 positions match TRBD2. Trimming removed 5 bases from V and 7 bases from J; junction bases left unmatched: 9. Germline V CDR1 and CDR2: LNHDA, SQIVND (reference sequence). This CDR3 region has 15 residues. The CDR3 loop is CASSATSGSIREQYF. CDR3 DNA: TGTGCCAGTAGTGCGACTAGCGGGAGTATTCGGGAGCAGTACTTC.

This clonotype was detected ten times or more. The J gene is TRBJ2-1, the V gene TRBV7-9, with TRBD2 as a possible D gene (5 bases). Germline V gene sequence: CDR1 SEHNR, CDR2 FQNEAQ (reference sequence). This CDR3 has 13 residues. V shed 5 bases and J shed 8 bases, with 13 bases lying between them. The CDR3 DNA follows: TGTGCCAGCAGCAGGACTCCCGTGGATGAGCAGTTCTTC. This gives the protein CASSRTPVDEQFF.

This clonotype appeared many times. The rearrangement joins TRBV7-2 to TRBJ2-1; D not certain. This CDR3 contains 12 residues. Germline lookup yields CDR1 SGHTA and CDR2 FQGNSA. V was clipped by 1 base and J by 6 bases, with 4 bases between them. The CDR3 DNA reads as TGTGCCAGCAGCTTAGTCCGCAATGAGCAGTTCTTC. It is translated as CASSLVRNEQFF.

Comment on this clonotype: One base away lies a much larger clone, so this may be a sequencing read error. The chain links TRBV12-3 or TRBV12-4 to TRBJ2-7, with 8 positions matching TRBD2. The CDR3 spans 14 residues. The CDR3 sequence is CASSIAGRSYEQYF. In nucleotides, the CDR3 is TGTGCCAGCAGTATAGCGGGACGGAGCTACGAGCAGTACTTC.

This clonotype was detected a few times. The chain carries TRBV9 and TRBJ1-1, with D unresolved. The CDR3 runs to 13 residues. V was shortened by 0 bases and J by 2 bases, with 5 bases between the two germline ends. Germline V lookup: CDR1 SGDLS, CDR2 YYNGEE. CDR3 region: CASSVGPNTEAFF. CDR3 sequence (DNA): TGTGCCAGCAGCGTAGGCCCCAACACTGAAGCTTTCTTT.

This clonotype was counted at least ten times. The chain couples TRBV28 to TRBJ2-7, with TRBD1 matching 12 bases. Per germline, CDR1 MDHEN and CDR2 SYDVKM. J lost 6 bases, V lost 3 bases, and 9 bases had no gene match. This CDR3 is 16 amino acids long. In DNA, the CDR3 is TGTGCCAGCAGTTTCCCGATGGGACAGGGGGCGTCCGAGCAGTACTTC. Residues: CASSFPMGQGASEQYF.

This clonotype was seen repeatedly, ten times or more. This chain links TRBV29-1 with TRBJ1-1; D uncertain. Per the germline V gene, CDR1 is SQVTM and CDR2 is ANQGSEA. This CDR3 spans 12 amino acids. Trimming shortened V by 4 bases and J by 5 bases, and 11 bases separated the two germline ends. The CDR3 sequence: CSVVSIGTEAFF. The CDR3 DNA is TGCAGCGTTGTGTCGATCGGGACTGAAGCTTTCTTT.

In its sample, this clonotype was seen a few times. CDR3 in DNA: TGTGCCAGTAGTATAGATCTACTAGCGGGGGGAGTAACAGATACGCAGTATTTT. Its protein is CASSIDLLAGGVTDTQYF. The chain employs TRBV19 and TRBJ2-3, with 12 bases that match TRBD2. The ends lost 0 bases at V and 3 bases at J; junction bases unmatched: 7. Germline V gives CDR1 LNHDA, CDR2 SQIVND (reference sequence). The length of the CDR3 is 18 residues. The full variable domain, rest sourced from reference TRBV19 and TRBJ2-3, is DGGITQSPKYLFRKEGQNVTLSCEQNLNHDAMYWYRQDPGQGLRLIYYSQIVNDFQKGDIAEGYSVSREKKESFPLTVTSAQKNPTAFYLCASSIDLLAGGVTDTQYFGPGTRLTVL.

This clonotype was counted at least ten times. V usage is TRBV19 and J usage is TRBJ1-1, with D unresolved. Germline V gene lookup returns CDR1 LNHDA and CDR2 SQIVND (reference sequence). This CDR3 is 17 amino acids long. The V gene lost 6 bases and the J gene lost 0 bases, with 20 bases spanning the gap. The CDR3: CASRPVRRTPMNTEAFF. CDR3 bases: TGTGCCAGTAGACCGGTGAGGAGGACCCCAATGAACACTGAAGCTTTCTTT.

This clonotype was detected many times. V is TRBV7-8 and J is TRBJ2-2; TRBD2 aligns across 14 bases. The V and J ends lost 4 bases and 6 bases, in that order; junction bases with no gene match: 13. Germline lookup yields CDR1 SGHVS and CDR2 FQNEAQ. The CDR3 length is 19 residues. The CDR3 region is CASSSGLAGASAMAGELFF. As DNA, the CDR3 is TGTGCCAGCAGCTCGGGACTAGCGGGAGCATCGGCAATGGCCGGGGAGCTGTTTTTT.

V gene TRBV4-1 combines with J gene TRBJ1-1; 7 nucleotides agree with TRBD1. The germline CDR1 and CDR2 sequences are MGHRA and YSYEKL. The junction had 6 bases not matched to a gene; V was cut back by 0 bases and J by 11 bases. CDR3 length: 13 amino acids. CDR3 DNA: TGCGCCAGCAGCCAAGAAACCGACAGGGACGCTTTCTTT. Translating it yields CASSQETDRDAFF.

At least ten counts were recorded for this clonotype. The chain has TRBV7-2 and TRBJ2-6, with 8 bases lining up with TRBD1. The CDR3 loop spans 15 amino acids. J gave up 4 bases and V 5 bases, and 4 bases lay outside the gene matches. Germline V CDR1 and CDR2: SGHTA, FQGNSA. The chain's CDR3 is CASSRDRTGANVLTF. The CDR3 DNA follows: TGTGCCAGCAGCCGGGACAGGACCGGGGCCAACGTCCTGACTTTC.

About this clonotype itself: This may arise from a read error, as a much more abundant clone is one base away. This chain links TRBV7-2 with TRBJ1-4; TRBD1 agrees at 7 bases. The length of the CDR3 is 15 residues. CDR1 and CDR2 from the germline V gene are SGHTA and FQGNSA. J was trimmed by 5 bases and V by 2 bases; bases with no gene match: 5. The CDR3 region has the DNA TGTGCCAGCAGCTTAACAGGGGATAGGAATGAAAAACTGTTTTTT. This sequence encodes CASSLTGDRNEKLFF.